This paragraph covers one T cell receptor (beta chain) sequence. Naive CD8 cells comprised CD45RO-negative, CCR7-positively selected cells, excluding terminally differentiated effector memory CD45RA+ cells. The sample belongs to a study of shared clonotypes between healthy human individuals. The CDR3 consists of 11 residues. V lost 6 bases to trimming and J lost 5 bases; unmatched junction nucleotides: 3. CDR1 DFQATT and CDR2 SNEGSKA come from the germline V gene (reference sequence). Repertoires were generated with immunoSEQ multiplex PCR, while TCRdb's copy carries only in-frame clones and drops some. Among more than 2 million clones, just under 95% were seen once, and the ten largest hold around 1.1%.

Sequencing used naive CD8+ T cells sorted from blood. The chain recombines TRBV20-1 with TRBJ1-2; 7 bases align to TRBD1. This sequence was found in a man aged 18 to 29 in good health. The CDR3 nucleotides read TGCAGTGCCGCGGGACAGTATGGCTACACCTTC. It yields the protein CSAAGQYGYTF.